The rows below give T cell receptor beta chains drawn from one sample of a study of shared clonotypes between healthy human individuals. Here immunoSEQ multiplex PCR was the method, and the copy in TCRdb shows in-frame clones only, minus some. The sample yields hundreds of thousands of clones, roughly 95% seen once. Sequencing was carried out using naive CD8+ T cells sorted from blood. The receptors stem from a woman in her 30s in good health. The CDR3 runs from the conserved cysteine through the conserved F or W. Only part of the rows carry a size: once, few, many, or a class if the clone is expanded.

clone_size: .
v_call: TRBV28
j_call: TRBJ2-7
cdr3_aa: CASSLTGGGLEQYF

clone_size: .
v_call: TRBV11-2
j_call: TRBJ2-5
cdr3_aa: CASSLGVRGQETQYF

clone_size: .
v_call: TRBV30
j_call: TRBJ1-2
cdr3_aa: CAWSMKDRLSNYGYTF

clone_size: once
v_call: TRBV4-1
j_call: TRBJ2-7
cdr3_aa: CASSQEVTTQYEQYF

clone_size: .
v_call: TRBV29-1
j_call: TRBJ1-2
cdr3_aa: CSVPVPDAYGYTF

clone_size: .
v_call: TRBV11-2
j_call: TRBJ2-3
cdr3_aa: CASSLVASSTDTQYF

clone_size: .
v_call: TRBV5-4
j_call: TRBJ2-3
cdr3_aa: CASSGSTDTQYF

clone_size: .
v_call: TRBV7-3
j_call: TRBJ2-2
cdr3_aa: CASRAGTSGTGELFF

clone_size: .
v_call: TRBV14
j_call: TRBJ1-5
cdr3_aa: CASSQSGTFEKCQPQHF

clone_size: .
v_call: TRBV4-1
j_call: TRBJ1-6
cdr3_aa: CATRTGGNSPLHF

clone_size: .
v_call: TRBV5-1
j_call: TRBJ2-2
cdr3_aa: CASSQDLSVGGELFF

clone_size: .
v_call: TRBV9
j_call: TRBJ2-3
cdr3_aa: CASSGLAGGTDTQYF

clone_size: .
v_call: TRBV2
j_call: TRBJ1-4
cdr3_aa: CASSEELGLSEKLFF

clone_size: once
v_call: TRBV14
j_call: TRBJ2-7
cdr3_aa: CASSQDLKGAYEQYF

clone_size: .
v_call: TRBV27
j_call: TRBJ2-7
cdr3_aa: CASSLSRLDEQYF

clone_size: .
v_call: TRBV7-9
j_call: TRBJ2-7
cdr3_aa: CASSRAGTSGRAYEQYF

clone_size: once
v_call: TRBV6-6
j_call: TRBJ1-1
cdr3_aa: CASSYSGTEAGFEAFF

clone_size: .
v_call: TRBV7-9
j_call: TRBJ2-7
cdr3_aa: CASSLGLAGFYEQYF

clone_size: .
v_call: TRBV5-4
j_call: TRBJ2-2
cdr3_aa: CASMETGVPGELFF

clone_size: .
v_call: TRBV28
j_call: TRBJ1-5
cdr3_aa: CASSQTVSGPNQPQHF

clone_size: few
v_call: TRBV29-1
j_call: TRBJ1-1
cdr3_aa: CSVESSEAFF

clone_size: .
v_call: TRBV28
j_call: TRBJ1-5
cdr3_aa: CASSSRGLRQPQHF

clone_size: .
v_call: TRBV7-9
j_call: TRBJ2-7
cdr3_aa: CASSKGGEHEQYF

clone_size: .
v_call: TRBV15
j_call: TRBJ2-4
cdr3_aa: CATSRERETKNIQYF

clone_size: .
v_call: TRBV29-1
j_call: TRBJ2-7
cdr3_aa: CSVEGTSGRVEQYF

clone_size: once
v_call: TRBV10-3
j_call: TRBJ1-1
cdr3_aa: CAISDWGENTEAFF

clone_size: .
v_call: TRBV27
j_call: TRBJ1-1
cdr3_aa: CASRHRGVDTEAFF

clone_size: .
v_call: TRBV23-1
j_call: TRBJ2-7
cdr3_aa: CASSQWAGESRWVSYEQYF

clone_size: .
v_call: TRBV7-6
j_call: TRBJ2-1
cdr3_aa: CASSLAPSQASAYNEQFF

clone_size: .
v_call: TRBV27
j_call: TRBJ2-3
cdr3_aa: CASAGIGMRTDTQYF

clone_size: .
v_call: TRBV28
j_call: TRBJ1-4
cdr3_aa: CASSLSLGDEKLFF

clone_size: .
v_call: TRBV27
j_call: TRBJ2-1
cdr3_aa: CASSPLAGIGGNEQFF

clone_size: .
v_call: TRBV4-1
j_call: TRBJ2-1
cdr3_aa: CASSLRASGRGGGQFF

clone_size: .
v_call: TRBV11-2
j_call: TRBJ2-3
cdr3_aa: CASSLSQGADTQYF

clone_size: .
v_call: TRBV19
j_call: TRBJ2-1
cdr3_aa: CASSMLAGVNEQFF

clone_size: once
v_call: TRBV2
j_call: TRBJ1-1
cdr3_aa: CASSGGVNRGSAEAFF

clone_size: once
v_call: TRBV11-3
j_call: TRBJ2-1
cdr3_aa: CASSPSPRTPNEQFF

clone_size: .
v_call: TRBV5-6
j_call: TRBJ1-1
cdr3_aa: CASSLGGPTEAFF

clone_size: .
v_call: TRBV6-5
j_call: TRBJ1-4
cdr3_aa: CASSYFHELANEKLFF

clone_size: .
v_call: TRBV19
j_call: TRBJ2-7
cdr3_aa: CASSIQAGAVEQYF

clone_size: .
v_call: TRBV27
j_call: .
cdr3_aa: CASSLRDYYEQYF

clone_size: .
v_call: TRBV19
j_call: TRBJ2-1
cdr3_aa: CASSVQTTYNEQFF

clone_size: .
v_call: TRBV7-6
j_call: TRBJ2-7
cdr3_aa: CASSLGGPGEQYF

clone_size: .
v_call: TRBV15
j_call: TRBJ2-7
cdr3_aa: CATSRGRNSYEQYF

clone_size: .
v_call: TRBV6-1
j_call: TRBJ2-1
cdr3_aa: CASRTSGSNYNEQFF

clone_size: once
v_call: TRBV28
j_call: TRBJ1-4
cdr3_aa: CASSGWTGSANEKLFF

clone_size: once
v_call: TRBV5-1
j_call: TRBJ2-5
cdr3_aa: CASRSGTQFETQYF

clone_size: .
v_call: TRBV12-5
j_call: TRBJ2-3
cdr3_aa: CASAPGLAGDDTQYF

clone_size: .
v_call: TRBV27
j_call: TRBJ2-7
cdr3_aa: CAAGQGSYEQYF

clone_size: .
v_call: TRBV29-1
j_call: TRBJ2-7
cdr3_aa: CSVPGRGRYEQYF

clone_size: .
v_call: TRBV20-1
j_call: TRBJ1-1
cdr3_aa: CSARVGTEAFF